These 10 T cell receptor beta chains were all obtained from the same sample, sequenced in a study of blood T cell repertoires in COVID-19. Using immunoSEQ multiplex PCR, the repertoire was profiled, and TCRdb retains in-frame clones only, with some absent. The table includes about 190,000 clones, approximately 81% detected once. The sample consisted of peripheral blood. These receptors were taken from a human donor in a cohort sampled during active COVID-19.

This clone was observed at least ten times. CDR3 amino acids: CASSLAGHQPEQFF. CDR3 sequence (DNA): TGCGCCAGCAGCTTGGCCGGACACCAGCCGGAGCAGTTCTTC. The rearrangement uses TRBV5-1 and TRBJ2-1; D perhaps matches TRBD1 (5 bases). The ends were cut back, 0 bases at V and 10 bases at J, with 14 bases in the middle. Per germline, CDR1 SGHRS and CDR2 YFSETQ. The CDR3 runs 14 residues.

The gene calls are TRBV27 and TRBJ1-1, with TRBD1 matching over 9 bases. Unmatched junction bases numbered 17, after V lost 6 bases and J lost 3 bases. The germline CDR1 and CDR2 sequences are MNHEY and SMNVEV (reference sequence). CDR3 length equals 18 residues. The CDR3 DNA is TGTGCCAGCAGCTACGCCCCCTTCTTACAGGGGGCCTACACTGAAGCTTTCTTT. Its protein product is CASSYAPFLQGAYTEAFF.

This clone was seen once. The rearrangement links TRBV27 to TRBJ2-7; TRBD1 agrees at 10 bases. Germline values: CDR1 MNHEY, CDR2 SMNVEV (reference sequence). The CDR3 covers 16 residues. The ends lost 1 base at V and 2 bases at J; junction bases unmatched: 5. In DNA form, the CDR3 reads TGTGCCAGCAGTTTATTCGCGGGACAGGGGCCCTACGAGCAGTACTTC. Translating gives CASSLFAGQGPYEQYF.

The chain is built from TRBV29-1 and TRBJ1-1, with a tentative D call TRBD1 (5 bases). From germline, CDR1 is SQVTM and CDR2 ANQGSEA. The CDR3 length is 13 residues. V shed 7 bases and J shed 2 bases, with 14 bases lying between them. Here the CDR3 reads CSAVTTANTEAFF. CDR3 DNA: TGCAGCGCTGTTACGACAGCTAACACTGAAGCTTTCTTT.

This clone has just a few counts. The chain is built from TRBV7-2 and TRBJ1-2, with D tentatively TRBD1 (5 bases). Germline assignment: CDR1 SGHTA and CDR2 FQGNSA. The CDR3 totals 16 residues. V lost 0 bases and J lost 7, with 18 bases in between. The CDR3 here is CASSLAFGGVTGGYTF. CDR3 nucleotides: TGTGCCAGCAGCTTAGCGTTTGGGGGGGTTACGGGTGGCTACACCTTC. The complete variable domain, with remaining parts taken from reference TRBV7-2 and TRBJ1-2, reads GAGVSQSPSNKVTEKGKDVELRCDPISGHTALYWYRQSLGQGLEFLIYFQGNSAPDKSGLPSDRFSAERTGGSVSTLTIQRTQQEDSAVYLCASSLAFGGVTGGYTFGSGTRLTVV.

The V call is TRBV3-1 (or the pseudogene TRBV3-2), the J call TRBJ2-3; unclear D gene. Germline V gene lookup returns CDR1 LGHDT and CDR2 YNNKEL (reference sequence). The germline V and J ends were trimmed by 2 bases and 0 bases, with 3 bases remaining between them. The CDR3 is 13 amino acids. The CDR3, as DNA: TGTGCCAGCAGCCAACCTAGCACAGATACGCAGTATTTT. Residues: CASSQPSTDTQYF.

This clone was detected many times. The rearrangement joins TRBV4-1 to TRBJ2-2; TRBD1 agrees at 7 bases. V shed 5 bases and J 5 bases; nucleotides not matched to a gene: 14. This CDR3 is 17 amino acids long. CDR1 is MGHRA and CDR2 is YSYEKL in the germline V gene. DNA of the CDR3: TGCGCCAGCAGCTCGCGGACCCTGGGACAGTGGACCGGGGAGCTGTTTTTT. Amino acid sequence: CASSSRTLGQWTGELFF.

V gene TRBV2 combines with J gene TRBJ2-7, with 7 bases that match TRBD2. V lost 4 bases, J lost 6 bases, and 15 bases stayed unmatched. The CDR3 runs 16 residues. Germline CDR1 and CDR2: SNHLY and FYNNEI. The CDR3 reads CASSGTPGLPTSEQYF. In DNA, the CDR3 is TGTGCCAGCAGTGGTACCCCGGGACTACCGACGAGCGAGCAGTACTTC.

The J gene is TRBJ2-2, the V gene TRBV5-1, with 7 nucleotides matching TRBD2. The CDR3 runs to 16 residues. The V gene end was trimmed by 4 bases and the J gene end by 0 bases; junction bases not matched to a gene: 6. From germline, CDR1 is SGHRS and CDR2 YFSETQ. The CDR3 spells CASSAPGGSNTGELFF. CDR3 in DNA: TGCGCCAGCAGCGCCCCCGGGGGGTCGAACACCGGGGAGCTGTTTTTT.

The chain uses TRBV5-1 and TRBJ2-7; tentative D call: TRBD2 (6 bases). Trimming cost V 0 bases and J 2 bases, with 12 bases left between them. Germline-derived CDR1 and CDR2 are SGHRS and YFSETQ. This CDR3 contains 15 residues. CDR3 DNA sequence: TGCGCCAGCAGCTTGGAGCCCGGGGGTCCCTACGAGCAGTACTTC. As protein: CASSLEPGGPYEQYF. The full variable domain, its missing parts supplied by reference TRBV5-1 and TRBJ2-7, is KAGVTQTPRYLIKTRGQQVTLSCSPISGHRSVSWYQQTPGQGLQFLFEYFSETQRNKGNFPGRFSGRQFSNSRSEMNVSTLELGDSALYLCASSLEPGGPYEQYFGPGTRLTVT.